Reported below is one T cell receptor beta chain. Its antigen remains undetermined. The junction departs from germline at one end; a sequencing error may be responsible. TCRbeta CDR3 regions were amplified from genomic DNA by means of the immunoSEQ Assay, a bias-controlled multiplex PCR. In the original analysis: The number of nucleated cells in each sample was estimated from the amplification of reference gene primers within the assay. To quantify the absolute abundance of each unique TCRbeta CDR3 rearrangement, sequence reads were collapsed and filtered. For each sample, productive Simpson clonality was calculated by taking the square root of Simpson's diversity index across productive rearrangements. TCRdb's version of the immuneACCESS table is confined to in-frame rearrangements and falls short of the full clone set. An unresolved V gene accounts for under half of the shortfall where checked; the remainder is of unknown origin. V and J calls and clone size are as listed in that table; D and trimming were resolved from the DNA. The sample profile shows roughly 300,000 clones; roughly 91% of them were found once. Approximately 2.4% of the sample belongs to the ten largest clones.

Participants in the prospective study were aged about 18 to 95 years, lived in 20 to 25 United States geographic areas, and enrolled through a virtual design. In the prospective study, cohorts were assigned on the basis of participant-reported clinical history obtained from a screening survey and a study questionnaire. In the prospective study, whole blood, serum and a nasopharyngeal or oropharyngeal swab were collected from each participant by mobile phlebotomists. Additional blood draws and questionnaires over an approximately two-month period could optionally be provided by prospective study participants. Before DNA extraction, prospective study blood samples were shipped either frozen or at room temperature. The sample is drawn from a study of blood T cell repertoires in COVID-19 (dated by TCRdb to between 2020 and 2021). Describing the broader study: Samples from collaborators originated in the United States, Italy and Spain and spanned both the acute and convalescent phases of COVID-19. The prospective study material was composed of cDNA or gDNA derived from T cells, B-cell-depleted T cells, or PBMCs. The dataset comprised deeply sampled blood TCRbeta repertoires from subjects exposed to, actively infected with, or recovered from COVID-19. The repertoires were made available in a free public database intended to serve as a resource for research on the immune response to SARS-CoV-2. The samples were drawn from two sources: the first 160 participants of the ongoing ImmuneRACE study, and 1,000 to 1,500 subjects contributed by 6 global collaborators. Sample metadata almost always included a de-identified subject ID, COVID-19 status, age in years and sex. Where available, HLA class I and class II types were obtained from metadata supplied by the sample provider rather than from assay-based typing.

The CDR3 contains 12 residues, cysteine and phenylalanine counted. The retained sequence is limited to the CDR3, 36 bases, with the frame set at the first base. What the research found in general, with its limitations: How much clinical and demographic metadata was included differed by source and by participant, and the metadata was provided uncurated.

The sequence came from a woman between 40 and 55 years old with acute COVID-19. Sequenced input: PBMCs or T cells enriched from blood (not recorded which). The V gene is TRBV12-3 or TRBV12-4 and the J gene is TRBJ1-3; the D gene is perhaps TRBD1, from 6 matching bases. The bases read TGTGCCAGCCGGTTGACACAGGGCCTCATGAAGTTT. Its protein is CASRLTQGLMKF.